The source of this T cell receptor (beta chain) is a study of blood T cells in healthy people across ages. The CDR3 is 12 amino acids. V was pared by 0 bases and J by 6 bases, with 5 bases between. The germline V gene has CDR1 SGHDN and CDR2 FVKESK. In the case of this clonotype: A read error may be the cause here, since a much bigger clone is one base away.

A J-beta primer mix and a sample-barcoded 5' primer were used in a second PCR of about 7 to 12 cycles. Via MiXCR, TCRdb re-called the 5' RACE reads, giving one row per CDR3 protein. The table includes hundreds of thousands of distinct CDR3 sequences, roughly 34% detected once. The TCR sequence derives from a man aged 18-30 years in good health. This sequence joins TRBV14 and TRBJ1-2, with unresolved D. The sample consisted of blood. The CDR3: CASSQDDHGYTF. The CDR3 region has the DNA TGTGCCAGCAGCCAAGATGACCATGGCTACACCTTC.